This TCR beta chain was captured in a study of T cell repertoires in aging, cancer and after chemotherapy (dated by TCRdb to between 2018 and 2020). In terms of the full investigation: Donors were distributed across six age groups ranging from 30 or younger to 70 or older, with at least three individuals included per group. Alongside approximately 97 healthy donors serving as a reference group, the cohort included some 220 cancer patients, of whom some 94 had hematological cancers and 110 to 140 had solid cancers. The complete dataset included around 8.8 million TCR reads. In the hematological group, the paired samples taken before and after chemotherapy came from chronic lymphocytic leukemia patients who were treated with regimens based on fludarabine or bendamustine. The study profiled peripheral blood TCR beta repertoires from healthy donors and cancer patients to examine immunoaging and T cell reconstitution after chemotherapy. On the study overall, not on this receptor specifically: Untreated patients with hematological or solid cancers showed significantly lower blood TCR diversity and higher clonality than age-matched healthy donors. In both cancer cohorts, the median generation probability rose over the chemotherapy interval, which suggests that the repertoire was reconstituted through rebound thymic output. The authors noted that the repertoire data do not allow conclusions about immunological memory after chemotherapy. Lymphoid organ infiltration was present in the hematological cancer patients, and this infiltration may itself impair thymic emigration or the expansion of peripheral T cells. Declining TCR diversity with age in healthy donors was mainly explained by loss of richness; in cancer patients, loss of evenness also contributed.

Multiplex touch-down PCR with a mixed TRB-A/B primer pool was used to amplify rearranged TRB sequences covering the V, D and J segments. Illumina adapters and sample indices were attached to the amplicons in two consecutive PCR reactions using Phusion HS II polymerase. After gel purification with the NucleoSpin Gel and PCR Clean-up kit, the amplicons were checked using Qubit and an Agilent 2100 Bioanalyzer. Sequencing of libraries was carried out on an Illumina MiSeq in 600-cycle, single-indexed, paired-end runs. The published analysis was carried out like this. Processing of the TRB sequences was carried out with MiXCR versions 2.12 and 3.0.5. A clone was defined as each unique CDR3 nucleotide sequence, and only productive sequences supported by at least two reads were kept. The repertoire metrics were Shannon diversity, evenness, clonality (calculated as one minus evenness), and diversity profiles parameterized by alpha from 0 to 5. The IGoR algorithm was used to compute generation probabilities of clones in paired pre- and post-chemotherapy samples. Through fastp at Q25 and MiXCR, TCRdb rebuilt clones from the public reads, retaining in-frame beta chains. A single entry per CDR3 protein holds the most common genes and DNA from its merged rows. For this entry, the V and J calls and clone size follow TCRdb and not the study's own pipeline. This sample gives about 6,400 distinct CDR3 sequences in total; about 19% of them show up just once. The ten largest clones represent around 2.7% of the sample.

The cysteine opens and the phenylalanine closes a CDR3 of 14 amino acids. Only the CDR3 DNA stays, 42 bases, in frame from base 1. After removal of 5 bases from V and 5 bases from J, the junction retains 7 bases not matched to a gene. From a lookup of the germline V gene, CDR1 and CDR2 are SGHAT and FQNNGV. This clonotype was observed a handful of times. Its antigen is not yet known. Base quality data are lacking; no much larger clone is found one base away. TCR beta rearrangements were amplified from genomic DNA extracted from peripheral blood rather than from sorted cells or RNA. Here the chain combines TRBV11-2 and TRBJ2-7; TRBD2 lines up with 9 middle nucleotides. The sequencing input was blood. This receptor was taken from a human donor with a blood cancer. In nucleotides, the sequence is TGTGCCAGCAGCCTACTAGCGGGCCAAAACGAGCAGTACTTC. This codes for CASSLLAGQNEQYF.